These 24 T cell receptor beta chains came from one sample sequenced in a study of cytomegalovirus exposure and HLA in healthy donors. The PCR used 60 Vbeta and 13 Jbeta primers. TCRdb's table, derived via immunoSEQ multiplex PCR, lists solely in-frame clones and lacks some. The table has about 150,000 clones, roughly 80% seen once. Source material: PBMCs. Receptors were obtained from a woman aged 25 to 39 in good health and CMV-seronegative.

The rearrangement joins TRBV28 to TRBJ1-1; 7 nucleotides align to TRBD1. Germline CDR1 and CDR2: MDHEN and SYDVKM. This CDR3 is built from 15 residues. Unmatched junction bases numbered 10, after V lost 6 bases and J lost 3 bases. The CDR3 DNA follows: TGTGCCAGCAGCTTAGGGGGCTCAGGGGACACTGAAGCTTTCTTT. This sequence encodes CASSLGGSGDTEAFF.

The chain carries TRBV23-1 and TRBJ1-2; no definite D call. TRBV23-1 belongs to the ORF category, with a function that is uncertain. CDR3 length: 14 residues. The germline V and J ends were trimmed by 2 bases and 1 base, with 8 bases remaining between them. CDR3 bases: TGCGCCAGCAGTCAAAGAACTCTTAACTATGGCTACACCTTC. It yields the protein CASSQRTLNYGYTF.

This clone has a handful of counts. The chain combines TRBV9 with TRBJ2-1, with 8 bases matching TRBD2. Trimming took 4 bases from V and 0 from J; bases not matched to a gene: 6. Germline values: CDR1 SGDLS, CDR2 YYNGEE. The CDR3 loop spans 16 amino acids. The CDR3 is CASSLSGLASYNEQFF. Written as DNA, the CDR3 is TGTGCCAGCAGCCTCTCCGGACTAGCCTCCTACAATGAGCAGTTCTTC.

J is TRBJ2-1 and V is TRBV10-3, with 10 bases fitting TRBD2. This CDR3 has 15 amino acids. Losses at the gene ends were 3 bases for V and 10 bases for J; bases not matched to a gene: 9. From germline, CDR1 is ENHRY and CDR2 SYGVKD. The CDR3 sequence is CAISDKRGGLHEQFF. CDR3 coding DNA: TGTGCCATCAGTGACAAGCGGGGGGGCCTGCACGAGCAGTTCTTC.

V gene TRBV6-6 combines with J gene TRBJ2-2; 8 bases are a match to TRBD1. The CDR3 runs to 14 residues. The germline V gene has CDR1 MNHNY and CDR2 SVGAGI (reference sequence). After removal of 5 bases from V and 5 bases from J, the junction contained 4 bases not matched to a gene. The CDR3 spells CASSRTGMTGELFF. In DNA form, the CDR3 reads TGTGCCAGCAGTAGGACAGGGATGACCGGGGAGCTGTTTTTT.

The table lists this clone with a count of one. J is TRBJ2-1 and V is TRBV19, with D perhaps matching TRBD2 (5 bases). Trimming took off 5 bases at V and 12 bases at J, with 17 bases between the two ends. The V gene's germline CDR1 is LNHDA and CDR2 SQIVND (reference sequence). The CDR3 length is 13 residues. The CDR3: CASSPGLFRPQFF. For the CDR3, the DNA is TGTGCCAGTAGTCCAGGACTCTTCCGGCCGCAGTTCTTC.

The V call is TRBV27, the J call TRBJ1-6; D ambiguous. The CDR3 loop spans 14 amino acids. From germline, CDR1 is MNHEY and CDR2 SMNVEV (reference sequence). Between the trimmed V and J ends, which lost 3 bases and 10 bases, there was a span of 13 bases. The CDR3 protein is CASSFRQEGSPLHF. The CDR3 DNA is TGTGCCAGCAGTTTCAGGCAGGAGGGCTCACCCCTCCACTTT.

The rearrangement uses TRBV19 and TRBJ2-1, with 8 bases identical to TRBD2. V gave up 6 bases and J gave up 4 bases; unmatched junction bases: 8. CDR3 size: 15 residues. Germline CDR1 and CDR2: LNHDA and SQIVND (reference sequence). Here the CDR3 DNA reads TGTGCCAGTAGAGTTAGAGGCGGGGGGTACAATGAGCAGTTCTTC. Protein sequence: CASRVRGGGYNEQFF. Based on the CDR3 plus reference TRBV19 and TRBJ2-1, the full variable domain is DGGITQSPKYLFRKEGQNVTLSCEQNLNHDAMYWYRQDPGQGLRLIYYSQIVNDFQKGDIAEGYSVSREKKESFPLTVTSAQKNPTAFYLCASRVRGGGYNEQFFGPGTRLTVL.

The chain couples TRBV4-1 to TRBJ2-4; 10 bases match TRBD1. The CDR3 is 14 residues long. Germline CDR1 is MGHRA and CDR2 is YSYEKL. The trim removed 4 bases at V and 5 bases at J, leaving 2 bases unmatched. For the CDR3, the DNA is TGCGCCAGCAGCCGCGGGACAGGGGAAAACATTCAGTACTTC. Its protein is CASSRGTGENIQYF.

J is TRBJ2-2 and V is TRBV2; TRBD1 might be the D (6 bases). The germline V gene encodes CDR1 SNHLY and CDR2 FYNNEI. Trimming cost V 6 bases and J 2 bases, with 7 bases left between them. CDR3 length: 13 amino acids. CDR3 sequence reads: CASRQGNTGELFF. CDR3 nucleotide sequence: TGTGCCAGCAGACAGGGAAACACCGGGGAGCTGTTTTTT.

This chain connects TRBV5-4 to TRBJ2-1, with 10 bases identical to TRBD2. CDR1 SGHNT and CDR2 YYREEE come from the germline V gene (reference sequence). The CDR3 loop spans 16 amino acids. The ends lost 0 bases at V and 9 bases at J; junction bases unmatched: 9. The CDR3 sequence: CASSLGLAGGHGEQFF. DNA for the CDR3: TGTGCCAGCAGCTTGGGGTTAGCGGGGGGCCACGGTGAGCAGTTCTTC. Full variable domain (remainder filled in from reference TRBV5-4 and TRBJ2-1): ETGVTQSPTHLIKTRGQQVTLRCSSQSGHNTVSWYQQALGQGPQFIFQYYREEENGRGNFPPRFSGLQFPNYSSELNVNALELDDSALYLCASSLGLAGGHGEQFFGPGTRLTVL.

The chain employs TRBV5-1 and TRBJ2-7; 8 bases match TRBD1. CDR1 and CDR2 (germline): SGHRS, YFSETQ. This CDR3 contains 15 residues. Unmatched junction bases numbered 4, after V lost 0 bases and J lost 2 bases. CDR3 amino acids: CASSLGGQETYEQYF. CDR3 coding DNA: TGCGCCAGCAGCTTGGGGGGACAGGAGACCTACGAGCAGTACTTC.

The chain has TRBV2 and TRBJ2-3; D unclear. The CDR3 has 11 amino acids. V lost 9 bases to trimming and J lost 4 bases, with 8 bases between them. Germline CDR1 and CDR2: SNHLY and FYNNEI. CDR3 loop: CASQVADTQYF. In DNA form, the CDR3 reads TGTGCCAGTCAGGTCGCAGATACGCAGTATTTT.

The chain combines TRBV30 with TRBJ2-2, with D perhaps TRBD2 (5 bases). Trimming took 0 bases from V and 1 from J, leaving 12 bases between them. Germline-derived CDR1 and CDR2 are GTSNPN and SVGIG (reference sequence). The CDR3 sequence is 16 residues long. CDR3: CAWSVRRVGNTGELFF. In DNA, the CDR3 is TGTGCCTGGAGTGTACGGCGGGTGGGGAACACCGGGGAGCTGTTTTTT. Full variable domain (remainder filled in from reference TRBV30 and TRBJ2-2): SQTIHQWPATLVQPVGSPLSLECTVEGTSNPNLYWYRQAAGRGLQLLFYSVGIGQISSEVPQNLSASRPQDRQFILSSKKLLLSDSGFYLCAWSVRRVGNTGELFFGEGSRLTVL.

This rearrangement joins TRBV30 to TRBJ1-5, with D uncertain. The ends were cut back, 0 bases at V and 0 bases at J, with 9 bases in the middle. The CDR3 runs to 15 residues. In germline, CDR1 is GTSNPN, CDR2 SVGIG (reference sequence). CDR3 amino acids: CAWSVRHFSNQPQHF. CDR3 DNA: TGTGCCTGGAGTGTGAGACACTTTAGCAATCAGCCCCAGCATTTT.

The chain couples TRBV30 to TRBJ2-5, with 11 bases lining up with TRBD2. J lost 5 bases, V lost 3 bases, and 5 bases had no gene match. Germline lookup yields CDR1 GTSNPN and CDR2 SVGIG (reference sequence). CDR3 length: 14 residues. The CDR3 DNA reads TGTGCCTGGAGGCGACTAGCGGGGCTGGAGACCCAGTACTTC. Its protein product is CAWRRLAGLETQYF.

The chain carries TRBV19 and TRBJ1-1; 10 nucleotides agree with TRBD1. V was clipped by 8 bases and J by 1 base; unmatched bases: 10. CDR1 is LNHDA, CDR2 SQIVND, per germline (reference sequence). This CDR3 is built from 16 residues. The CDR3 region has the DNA TGTGCCAGTCGAATACCGGGACAGGGGACGAACACTGAAGCTTTCTTT. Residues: CASRIPGQGTNTEAFF.

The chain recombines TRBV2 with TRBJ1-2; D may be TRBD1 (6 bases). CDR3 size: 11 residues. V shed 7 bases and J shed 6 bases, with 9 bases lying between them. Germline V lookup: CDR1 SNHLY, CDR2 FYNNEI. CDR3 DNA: TGTGCCAGCATCACAGGGAATGGCTACACCTTC. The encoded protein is CASITGNGYTF.

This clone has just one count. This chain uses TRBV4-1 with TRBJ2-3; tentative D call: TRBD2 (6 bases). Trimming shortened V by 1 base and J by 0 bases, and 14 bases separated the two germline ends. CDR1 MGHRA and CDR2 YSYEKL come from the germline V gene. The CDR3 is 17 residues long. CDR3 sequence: CASSQGWRGGSTDTQYF. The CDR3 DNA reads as TGCGCCAGCAGCCAAGGGTGGAGGGGAGGAAGCACAGATACGCAGTATTTT.

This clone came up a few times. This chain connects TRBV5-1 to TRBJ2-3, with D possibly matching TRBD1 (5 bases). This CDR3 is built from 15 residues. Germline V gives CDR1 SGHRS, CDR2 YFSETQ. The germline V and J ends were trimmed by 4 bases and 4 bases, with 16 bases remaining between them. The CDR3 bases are TGCGCCAGCAGCCAGGGTGGGGCCATCGCAGATACGCAGTATTTT. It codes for CASSQGGAIADTQYF.

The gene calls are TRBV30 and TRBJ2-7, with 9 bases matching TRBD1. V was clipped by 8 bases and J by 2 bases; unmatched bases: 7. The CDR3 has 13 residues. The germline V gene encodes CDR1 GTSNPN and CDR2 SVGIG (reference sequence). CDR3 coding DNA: TGTGCCCTGCAGCGGGACAGGGCCTACGAGCAGTACTTC. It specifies CALQRDRAYEQYF.

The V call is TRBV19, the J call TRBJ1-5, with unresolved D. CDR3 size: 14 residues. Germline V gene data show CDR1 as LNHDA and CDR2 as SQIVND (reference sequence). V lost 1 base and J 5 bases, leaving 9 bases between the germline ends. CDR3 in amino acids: CASSIGMGDQPQHF. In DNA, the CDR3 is TGTGCCAGTAGTATAGGAATGGGCGATCAGCCCCAGCATTTT.

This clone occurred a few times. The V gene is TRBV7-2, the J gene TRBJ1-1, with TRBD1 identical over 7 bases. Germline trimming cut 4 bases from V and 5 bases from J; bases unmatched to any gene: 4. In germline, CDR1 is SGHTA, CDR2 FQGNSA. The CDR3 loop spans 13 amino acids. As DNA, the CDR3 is TGTGCCAGCAGCTCGGACAGGTTAACTGAAGCTTTCTTT. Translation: CASSSDRLTEAFF.

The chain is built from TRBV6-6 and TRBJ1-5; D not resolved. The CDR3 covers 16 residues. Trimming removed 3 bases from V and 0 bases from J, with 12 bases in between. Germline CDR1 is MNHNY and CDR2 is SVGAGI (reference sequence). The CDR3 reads CASSYFQTNSNQPQHF. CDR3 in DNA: TGTGCCAGCAGTTATTTCCAGACAAATAGCAATCAGCCCCAGCATTTT.